This passage covers 22 T cell receptor beta chains from one sample sequenced in a study of T-cell memory formation after mild COVID-19. A single record per CDR3 protein comes from TCRdb applying MiXCR to the 5' RACE reads. The data hold 390,000 or so distinct CDR3 sequences, with 16% observed a single time. Sequenced sample: PBMCs or a T cell subset sorted from them (not recorded which). The receptor set was obtained from a man aged 18 to 35 who had mild COVID-19 (a few samples of this study predate the infection). Cell type and time point are not known.

This clonotype has just a few counts. CDR3 coding DNA: TGCGCCAGCAGCGCTAGAACCGGGAGAAGCACAGATACGCAGTATTTT. Translating gives CASSARTGRSTDTQYF. V and J are TRBV5-1 and TRBJ2-3; TRBD2 is a possible D gene (6 bases). This CDR3 has 16 amino acids. V was pared by 4 bases and J by 0 bases, with 15 bases between. The germline CDR1 and CDR2 sequences are SGHRS and YFSETQ.

This clonotype has just a few counts. The chain couples TRBV4-1 to TRBJ2-4; tentative D call: TRBD2 (6 bases). The germline V gene encodes CDR1 MGHRA and CDR2 YSYEKL. V lost 1 base to trimming and J lost 6 bases, with 13 bases between them. CDR3 length: 15 residues. CDR3 residues: CASSQGGTGRNIQYF. In DNA form, the CDR3 reads TGCGCCAGCAGCCAAGGTGGGACTGGAAGAAACATTCAGTACTTC.

The chain uses TRBV7-3 and TRBJ1-3; D might be TRBD1 (5 bases). Per the germline V gene, CDR1 is SGHTA and CDR2 is FQGTGA. This CDR3 is 15 amino acids long. V shed 5 bases and J shed 4 bases, with 15 bases lying between them. The CDR3 coding sequence is TGTGCCAGCAGCCCAGGGCCCTCGCCAGGAAACACCATATATTTT. This codes for CASSPGPSPGNTIYF.

The genes are TRBV11-2 and TRBJ1-2; possibly TRBD1 for D (5 bases). Per the germline V gene, CDR1 is SGHAT and CDR2 is FQNNGV. The CDR3 covers 14 residues. Trimming shortened V by 5 bases and J by 8 bases, and 18 bases separated the two germline ends. CDR3 loop: CASSLNPGYIGYTF. Here the CDR3 DNA reads TGTGCCAGCAGCCTTAACCCAGGGTATATAGGCTACACCTTC.

This clonotype was recorded a few times. J is TRBJ1-1 and V is TRBV2; D might be TRBD1 (6 bases). The CDR3 totals 12 residues. Germline V lookup: CDR1 SNHLY, CDR2 FYNNEI. The V gene lost 1 base and the J gene lost 11 bases, with 11 bases spanning the gap. The CDR3 sequence is CASSEGQGRAFF. The DNA of the CDR3 is TGTGCCAGCAGTGAAGGGCAGGGGCGTGCTTTCTTT.

This clonotype was seen at least ten times. J is TRBJ1-1 and V is TRBV20-1, with D possibly matching TRBD1 (5 bases). The CDR3 runs to 13 residues. V shed 6 bases and J shed 4 bases, with 15 bases lying between them. Germline lookup yields CDR1 DFQATT and CDR2 SNEGSKA (reference sequence). DNA for the CDR3: TGCAGTGCCAGTCGGGGGGAGAGCACTGAAGCTTTCTTT. Translated: CSASRGESTEAFF.

The chain joins TRBV12-3 or TRBV12-4 to TRBJ2-3; 7 bases match TRBD1. This CDR3 is 15 amino acids long. V trimming: 4 bases; J trimming: 2 bases; junction bases outside the gene matches: 6. The CDR3 DNA sequence: TGTGCCAGCAGTTCAAGACAGGGAATCACAGATACGCAGTATTTT. Protein: CASSSRQGITDTQYF.

The chain recombines TRBV7-9 with TRBJ2-5; D ambiguous. V was pared by 2 bases and J by 1 base, with 5 bases between. Germline V gene lookup returns CDR1 SEHNR and CDR2 FQNEAQ (reference sequence). CDR3 length equals 13 residues. The CDR3 spells CASSLPSQETQYF. The DNA of the CDR3 is TGTGCCAGCAGCTTACCCAGCCAAGAGACCCAGTACTTC.

This clonotype was picked up a small number of times. The chain carries TRBV6-4 and TRBJ2-3; 9 nucleotides line up with TRBD1. Trimming at V came to 3 bases and at J to 7 bases, leaving 8 bases not matched to a gene. This CDR3 comprises 15 residues. Looked up from germline, CDR1 is MRHNA and CDR2 is SNTAGT. The CDR3 nucleotides are TGTGCCAGCAGTGAACGGACAGGGGCAGGGTATACGCAGTATTTT. Translation: CASSERTGAGYTQYF.

The chain has TRBV20-1 and TRBJ1-5; 9 positions match TRBD1. The CDR3 consists of 15 residues. Trimming took 2 bases from V and 4 from J; bases not matched to a gene: 6. Germline loops: CDR1 DFQATT, CDR2 SNEGSKA (reference sequence). The CDR3 nucleotides read TGCAGTGCTAGAACAGGGGGCGAGGGGAATCAGCCCCAGCATTTT. It encodes CSARTGGEGNQPQHF.

The V gene is TRBV12-3 or TRBV12-4, the J gene TRBJ1-1, with 7 bases aligning to TRBD1. Trimming removed 5 bases from V and 0 bases from J; junction bases left unmatched: 6. The CDR3 is 15 amino acids. DNA for the CDR3: TGTGCCAGCAGTCCGGGACAGTTAATGAACACTGAAGCTTTCTTT. Translated, it gives CASSPGQLMNTEAFF.

CDR3 DNA sequence: TGTGCCAGCAGCCAAGATGAAGGGCCCTATGGCTACACCTTC. It codes for CASSQDEGPYGYTF. The V call is TRBV4-2, the J call TRBJ1-2; D gene ambiguous. The CDR3 sequence is 14 residues long. V was clipped by 0 bases and J by 4 bases, with 9 bases between them. Germline-derived CDR1 and CDR2 are LGHNA and YNFKEQ.

This clonotype was counted at least ten times. The chain has TRBV7-9 and TRBJ2-3; D not resolved. The CDR3 runs 15 residues. V lost 3 bases, J lost 0 bases, and 10 bases lay in between. The germline V gene encodes CDR1 SEHNR and CDR2 FQNEAQ (reference sequence). CDR3 residues: CASSLLGQSTDTQYF. The CDR3 DNA is TGTGCCAGCAGCTTGCTCGGGCAGAGCACAGATACGCAGTATTTT.

The J gene is TRBJ2-4, the V gene TRBV9; a weak D match, TRBD2 (5 bases). V was cut by 0 bases and J by 8 bases, with 9 bases left in between. Per the germline V gene, CDR1 is SGDLS and CDR2 is YYNGEE. This CDR3 contains 13 residues. Written as DNA, the CDR3 is TGTGCCAGCAGCGTAGCGGCGGGTGACATTCAGTACTTC. Residues: CASSVAAGDIQYF.

In this sample, this clonotype turned up a few times. The chain carries TRBV6-5 and TRBJ2-5; 7 bases align to TRBD2. Germline values: CDR1 MNHEY, CDR2 SVGAGI. CDR3 length: 14 amino acids. V was clipped by 3 bases and J by 4 bases; unmatched bases: 5. CDR3 protein: CASSYIRGVETQYF. The CDR3 coding sequence is TGTGCCAGCAGTTATATTCGGGGGGTAGAGACCCAGTACTTC.

The chain employs TRBV5-5 and TRBJ1-1; D is perhaps TRBD1 (6 bases). Germline lookup yields CDR1 SGHKS and CDR2 YYEKEE (reference sequence). V dropped 0 bases and J dropped 4 bases, with 16 bases sitting between them. The CDR3 is made up of 16 amino acids. CDR3 DNA: TGTGCCAGCAGCTTGGCCCCAGGGGTGGGCGGCACTGAAGCTTTCTTT. Translation: CASSLAPGVGGTEAFF.

The chain combines TRBV5-1 with TRBJ2-2; the D gene could be TRBD1 or TRBD2 (5 bases each). The CDR3 spans 18 residues. The V end lost 0 bases, the J end lost 2 bases, and 17 bases lay between the germline ends. Germline V gives CDR1 SGHRS, CDR2 YFSETQ. The CDR3 here is CASSLADMGRRNTGELFF. CDR3 DNA sequence: TGCGCCAGCAGCTTGGCCGATATGGGACGGAGAAACACCGGGGAGCTGTTTTTT.

CDR3 nucleotide sequence: TGTGCCAGCAGCGAAGACAGGGTCAATGAGCAGTTCTTC. Translating gives CASSEDRVNEQFF. The V call is TRBV11-2, the J call TRBJ2-1; 7 nucleotides line up with TRBD1. Trimming cost V 5 bases and J 6 bases; bases outside gene matches: 4. Germline-derived CDR1 and CDR2 are SGHAT and FQNNGV. The CDR3 is 13 residues long.

This clonotype has a handful of counts. The rearrangement links TRBV5-5 to TRBJ1-2; D is undetermined. Germline CDR1 SGHKS, CDR2 YYEKEE (reference sequence). The CDR3 is 11 residues long. Trimming stripped 2 bases from V and 9 bases from J, with 8 bases between. The CDR3 reads CASSLSASYTF. CDR3 in DNA: TGTGCCAGCAGCTTATCGGCGAGCTACACCTTC.

Only a few counts were recorded for this clonotype. This chain links TRBV6-2 or TRBV6-3 with TRBJ2-7; 7 bases are a match to TRBD1. V shed 4 bases, J shed 2 bases, and the junction held 2 bases outside the gene matches. The CDR3 covers 13 residues. Germline V CDR1 and CDR2: MNHEY, SVGEGT. CDR3 coding DNA: TGTGCCAGCAGTTCAGACAGGGCCTACGAGCAGTACGTC. Its protein product is CASSSDRAYEQYV.

This clonotype was counted only a few times. The chain uses TRBV29-1 and TRBJ1-4, with D tentatively TRBD1 (6 bases). The germline CDR1 and CDR2 sequences are SQVTM and ANQGSEA. The CDR3 has 17 residues. V shed 3 bases and J shed 0 bases, with 17 bases lying between them. The CDR3 is CSVEGAAGDATNEKLFF. The CDR3 coding sequence is TGCAGCGTTGAGGGGGCCGCGGGGGATGCAACTAATGAAAAACTGTTTTTT.

V gene TRBV20-1 combines with J gene TRBJ1-5; the match to TRBD1 covers 11 bases. Germline lookup yields CDR1 DFQATT and CDR2 SNEGSKA (reference sequence). This CDR3 has 16 amino acids. J lost 0 bases, V lost 6 bases, and 7 bases had no gene match. The CDR3 DNA is TGCAGTGCACCGGACAGGGGGCCTTATAGCAATCAGCCCCAGCATTTT. Translated: CSAPDRGPYSNQPQHF.